Listed here is a single TCR beta chain. Its antigen remains unidentified. This sample is part of a study of cytotoxic CD8 clonotypes in ibrutinib-treated CLL. Overall study context: The patient breakdown showed approximately ten relapsed/refractory and about 16 treatment-naive cases, with 17 to 18 IGHV unmutated. Each sample contained, on average, around 250,000 productive templates and tens of thousands of productive rearrangements. Study-level findings and limits: Contraction or stability on treatment characterized the public clonotypes, which were uncommon. Ibrutinib response saw clonality rise, and progression saw it return toward baseline.

In germline, CDR1 is MNHEY, CDR2 SMNVEV (reference sequence). There are 13 residues in the CDR3. Produced via immunoSEQ multiplex PCR; TCRdb's table is partial and in-frame only. The sample yields about 150,000 clones, approximately 80% seen once. The rearrangement uses TRBV27 and TRBJ2-5, with D possibly TRBD1 on 5 matching bases. The DNA matches TRBJ2-7 better at its end, which makes the J call doubtful. This receptor was identified in a human donor with chronic lymphocytic leukemia. The material sequenced was PBMCs, taken after 24 months of ibrutinib treatment. The CDR3 region is CASSLQGPYEQYF. In DNA, the CDR3 is TGTGCCAGCAGTTTACAGGGCCCGTACGAGCAGTACTTC.